Only one count was recorded for the clone carrying this T cell receptor (beta chain). Its antigen is unidentified. Libraries were prepared by immunoSEQ multiplex PCR; TCRdb keeps only in-frame clonotypes and omits some of them. The table records fewer than 30,000 clones, about 88% of them present only once. This entry belongs to a study of OX40 agonist ivuxolimab in advanced cancers. In the study overall: Dose-escalation patients were diagnosed with hepatocellular carcinoma, melanoma, renal cell cancer or head and neck cancer.

The ends were cut back, 5 bases at V and 2 bases at J, with 10 bases in the middle. Per the germline V gene, CDR1 is MDHEN and CDR2 is SYDVKM. The CDR3 consists of 14 residues. Whole-study findings and limits: Expanded clones were, on average, more numerous among CD8+ T cells than CD4+. Some nonresponders likewise displayed low normalized T-cell clonal expansion.

The material was CD4+ or CD8+ T cells sorted from blood, obtained in a trial of the OX40 agonist ivuxolimab. V gene TRBV28 combines with J gene TRBJ2-4, with D uncertain. This clonotype was sampled from an adult with an advanced solid tumor such as melanoma, head and neck, liver or kidney cancer. CDR3 loop: CASSPQRTKNIQYF. CDR3 sequence (DNA): TGTGCCAGCAGTCCACAGAGGACCAAAAACATTCAGTACTTC.